This T cell receptor beta chain emerged from a study of molecular identifiers for immune sequencing clone quantification. This CDR3 is 16 amino acids long. Germline-derived CDR1 and CDR2 are MGHRA and YSYEKL. V lost 0 bases, J lost 0 bases, and 9 bases lay in between. TCRdb re-analysed the PCR reads in MiXCR, keeping a single row per CDR3 protein. The table shows approximately 550,000 distinct CDR3 sequences, with under 30% occurring only once. The sample was naive CD8+ T cells from blood, with Jurkat cell RNA spiked in. The sample's subset: FACS-sorted CD8+CD4-CCR7+CD45RA+ naive T cells. The sequence was collected from a human donor in good health. Some libraries in this study had Jurkat cell RNA spiked in. This chain joins TRBV4-1 and TRBJ1-5; D gene ambiguous. CDR3 nucleotide sequence: TGCGCCAGCAGCCAAGATCGAGAGTATAGCAATCAGCCCCAGCATTTT. Translated, it gives CASSQDREYSNQPQHF.